This TCR beta chain was retrieved from a study of blood T cell repertoires in COVID-19. V was cut by 3 bases and J by 7 bases, with 16 bases left in between. This CDR3 region has 15 residues. Germline V gene sequence: CDR1 PRHDT, CDR2 FYEKMQ (reference sequence). The sample holds one count of this clone. The data were produced by immunoSEQ multiplex PCR, yet TCRdb's version contains in-frame clones alone and is incomplete. The table has some 350,000 clones, 90% seen once. The sequence derives from a young man with active or convalescent COVID-19. The chain employs TRBV13 and TRBJ1-3; unclear D gene. Sequencing input: peripheral blood. CDR3 sequence (DNA): TGTGCCAGCAGCTTGGTTAAAGGTAGCCGGAACACCATATATTTT. This gives the protein CASSLVKGSRNTIYF.